What follows are 25 T cell receptor beta chains derived from one specimen sequenced in a study of beta chain features in type 1 diabetes. General observations from the study: TCRB CDR3s from Type 1 diabetes patients were moderately but significantly shorter in all four CD4+ subsets.

Expressed TCRB transcripts were sequenced, since all the RNA that had been isolated was reverse transcribed. Sequencing was performed with immunoSEQ multiplex PCR; in TCRdb, only in-frame clones are kept and a portion is missing. The sample holds around 690,000 clones; around 12% are singletons and the top ten take around 0.12%. These receptors' targets are unknown. The sequencing input was naive CD4+ T cells from blood. All receptors derive from a man aged 25-40 years with type 1 diabetes.

This chain connects TRBV7-2 to TRBJ2-1; 11 bases agree with TRBD1. Germline V gives CDR1 SGHTA, CDR2 FQGNSA. Trimming removed 6 bases from V and 6 bases from J; junction bases left unmatched: 4. The length of the CDR3 is 14 residues. The DNA of the CDR3 is TGTGCCAGCAGGGGACAGGGGGATGGCAATGAGCAGTTCTTC. It translates to CASRGQGDGNEQFF.

V is TRBV4-2 and J is TRBJ2-6; D is unclear. Germline CDR1 and CDR2: LGHNA and YNFKEQ. There are 15 residues in the CDR3. V shed 4 bases and J shed 0 bases, with 7 bases lying between them. The CDR3 DNA follows: TGTGCCAGCAGCCGAGAGAACTCTGGGGCCAACGTCCTGACTTTC. Amino acid sequence: CASSRENSGANVLTF.

This clone appeared a few times. The V and J genes are TRBV6-5 and TRBJ2-3, with a possible D match to TRBD1 (6 bases). The V end lost 6 bases, the J end lost 3 bases, and 16 bases lay between the germline ends. The CDR3 runs to 15 residues. In germline, CDR1 is MNHEY, CDR2 SVGAGI. The CDR3 loop reads CASSKQGAGTDTQYF. CDR3 nucleotide sequence: TGTGCCAGCAGCAAACAGGGTGCCGGGACAGATACGCAGTATTTT.

V gene TRBV7-2 combines with J gene TRBJ2-5, with D perhaps matching TRBD2 (5 bases). The CDR3 is made up of 15 amino acids. CDR1 is SGHTA, CDR2 FQGNSA, per germline. Trimming took off 1 base at V and 4 bases at J, with 13 bases between the two ends. The CDR3 nucleotides are TGTGCCAGCAGCTTAGTAGGTGGCGGAGGAGAGACCCAGTACTTC. This sequence encodes CASSLVGGGGETQYF.

V gene TRBV28 combines with J gene TRBJ1-6, with 7 bases lining up with TRBD1. Germline CDR1 is MDHEN and CDR2 is SYDVKM. Trimming at V came to 8 bases and at J to 9 bases, leaving 10 bases not matched to a gene. The CDR3 has 14 amino acids. CDR3 sequence: CASDLQGGSSPLHF. The CDR3 coding sequence is TGTGCCAGCGACCTGCAAGGGGGCAGTTCACCCCTCCACTTT.

There are a few counts of this clone. V usage is TRBV28 and J usage is TRBJ2-7, with a tentative D call TRBD2 (5 bases). The CDR3 is 12 amino acids. The germline gives CDR1 MDHEN, CDR2 SYDVKM. Trimming left V 7 bases short and J 0 bases short, with 7 bases between. As DNA, the CDR3 is TGTGCCAGCACCCGGGGCTCCTACGAGCAGTACTTC. The encoded protein is CASTRGSYEQYF.

J is TRBJ1-4 and V is TRBV14; no firm D call. CDR1 SGHDN and CDR2 FVKESK come from the germline V gene. This CDR3 has 15 amino acids. V was cut by 3 bases and J by 5 bases, with 13 bases left in between. Here the CDR3 DNA reads TGTGCCAGCAGCCACCGACAATTACCGAATGAAAAACTGTTTTTT. Its protein is CASSHRQLPNEKLFF.

The V call is TRBV6-5, the J call TRBJ2-7; D uncertain. In germline, CDR1 is MNHEY, CDR2 SVGAGI. The germline V and J ends were trimmed by 0 bases and 4 bases, with 13 bases remaining between them. The CDR3 sequence is 15 residues long. The CDR3 DNA follows: TGTGCCAGCAGTTACTCGTTTAACACAATGTACGAGCAGTACTTC. This codes for CASSYSFNTMYEQYF.

This chain connects TRBV5-1 to TRBJ1-4; 7 nucleotides agree with TRBD1. The junction had 15 bases not matched to a gene; V was cut back by 4 bases and J by 0 bases. The CDR3 consists of 19 residues. Germline V gene sequence: CDR1 SGHRS, CDR2 YFSETQ. This CDR3 is CASSQDRQGGRTTNEKLFF. The CDR3, as DNA: TGCGCCAGCAGCCAGGATCGGCAGGGGGGCCGCACAACTAATGAAAAACTGTTTTTT.

This rearrangement joins TRBV6-5 to TRBJ2-7, with D perhaps given as TRBD1 or TRBD2 (5 bases each). Germline values: CDR1 MNHEY, CDR2 SVGAGI. V lost 6 bases and J lost 10, with 13 bases in between. This CDR3 is built from 11 residues. CDR3 residues: CASSRDQLQYF. In DNA form, the CDR3 reads TGTGCCAGCAGCCGGGACCAGTTACAGTACTTC.

This clone was observed a few times. This rearrangement joins TRBV28 to TRBJ1-2; D gene uncertain. The CDR3 consists of 11 residues. CDR1 is MDHEN and CDR2 is SYDVKM in the germline V gene. V shed 2 bases and J shed 8 bases, with 6 bases lying between them. The CDR3 protein is CASSLRTGYTF. The CDR3, as DNA: TGTGCCAGCAGTTTACGGACCGGCTACACCTTC.

The CDR3 DNA sequence: TGTGCCAGCAGTGACAGCGGGAGCACAGATACGCAGTATTTT. Translation: CASSDSGSTDTQYF. The chain uses TRBV2 and TRBJ2-3; D might be TRBD2 (6 bases). Trimming pared 3 bases from V and 0 bases from J, leaving 7 bases between. The V gene's germline CDR1 is SNHLY and CDR2 FYNNEI. The CDR3 length is 14 residues. Combining the CDR3 with reference TRBV2 and TRBJ2-3 gives the whole variable domain EPEVTQTPSHQVTQMGQEVILRCVPISNHLYFYWYRQILGQKVEFLVSFYNNEISEKSEIFDDQFSVERPDGSNFTLKIRSTKLEDSAMYFCASSDSGSTDTQYFGPGTRLTVL.

The CDR3 protein is CASSESTTNYGYTF. In DNA, the CDR3 is TGTGCCAGCAGTGAATCGACAACGAACTATGGCTACACCTTC. The rearrangement uses TRBV25-1 and TRBJ1-2; D remains ambiguous. Germline V lookup: CDR1 MGHDK, CDR2 SYGVNS. V lost 1 base, J lost 2 bases, and 8 bases lay in between. There are 14 residues in the CDR3.

This chain uses TRBV4-1 with TRBJ1-2; D remains ambiguous. CDR3 size: 15 residues. V was pared by 0 bases and J by 8 bases, with 16 bases between. Germline loops: CDR1 MGHRA, CDR2 YSYEKL. The CDR3 nucleotides are TGCGCCAGCAGCCAAGATTGGAACACCATCCCGGGCTACACCTTC. This codes for CASSQDWNTIPGYTF.

This clone has just a few counts. The chain employs TRBV6-1 and TRBJ2-3; TRBD2 matches 9 bases. J was trimmed by 6 bases and V by 6 bases; bases with no gene match: 7. Germline CDR1 and CDR2: MNHNS and SASEGT. This CDR3 is 14 amino acids long. The CDR3 coding sequence is TGTGCCAGCAGCCTAGCGGGGTCGGGTGATACGCAGTATTTT. Its translation is CASSLAGSGDTQYF.

This clone occurred a few times. The chain combines TRBV29-1 with TRBJ2-1; TRBD1 might be the D (7 bases). The germline gives CDR1 SQVTM, CDR2 ANQGSEA. The CDR3 loop spans 16 amino acids. The V and J ends lost 1 base and 0 bases respectively, with 13 bases between them. CDR3 region: CSVEAGGTSSYNEQFF. CDR3 DNA: TGCAGCGTTGAAGCAGGGGGGACGAGCTCCTACAATGAGCAGTTCTTC.

This clone was seen more than once but under ten times. CDR3 sequence (DNA): TGTGCCAGCACCCATAACAGGGTGTTCACAGATACGCAGTATTTT. It is translated as CASTHNRVFTDTQYF. V is TRBV28 and J is TRBJ2-3; weak D call: TRBD1 (6 bases). CDR3 length: 15 residues. The V end was cut by 7 bases, the J end by 2 bases, with 16 bases between. Germline CDR1 MDHEN, CDR2 SYDVKM.

The V and J genes are TRBV6-6 and TRBJ2-7; the D call may be TRBD1 or TRBD2 (5 bases each). The CDR3 is made up of 14 amino acids. The V end lost 6 bases, the J end lost 2 bases, and 14 bases lay between the germline ends. Germline-derived CDR1 and CDR2 are MNHNY and SVGAGI (reference sequence). The CDR3, as DNA: TGTGCCAGCAGGCCCGGGACGGGCGCCTACGAGCAGTACTTC. This sequence encodes CASRPGTGAYEQYF.

This clone was detected only a few times. V usage is TRBV28 and J usage is TRBJ2-1; TRBD1 is a possible D gene (6 bases). There are 16 residues in the CDR3. V was trimmed by 6 bases and J by 0 bases, leaving 15 bases between them. Per the germline V gene, CDR1 is MDHEN and CDR2 is SYDVKM. The CDR3 nucleotides read TGTGCCAGCAGCCCTTTGGACAGTCCCTCCTACAATGAGCAGTTCTTC. It encodes CASSPLDSPSYNEQFF.

This clone was seen only a few times. The gene calls are TRBV30 and TRBJ2-2; D tentatively fits TRBD1 or TRBD2 (5 bases each). V was shortened by 2 bases and J by 6 bases, with 10 bases between the two germline ends. CDR3 length: 13 amino acids. Germline CDR1 GTSNPN, CDR2 SVGIG (reference sequence). The CDR3 nucleotides are TGTGCCTGGAGTCGAGGGGTGGCCGGGGAGCTGTTTTTT. Its translation is CAWSRGVAGELFF.

In its sample, this clone was seen a few times. This chain uses TRBV7-2 with TRBJ2-1; D gene unclear. The germline V gene has CDR1 SGHTA and CDR2 FQGNSA. This CDR3 is 11 amino acids long. V lost 3 bases to trimming and J lost 10 bases, with 7 bases between them. The CDR3, as DNA: TGTGCCAGCAGCTTTTCCAGAGAGCAGTTCTTC. This translates into CASSFSREQFF.

The DNA for the CDR3 is TGTGCCAGCAGTTTATTCGTAGAGGACAGGATCTATTCACCCCTCCACTTT. This gives the protein CASSLFVEDRIYSPLHF. This chain joins TRBV27 and TRBJ1-6; 7 bases match TRBD1. The V gene end was trimmed by 1 base and the J gene end by 8 bases; junction bases not matched to a gene: 11. The CDR3 covers 17 residues. Per germline, CDR1 MNHEY and CDR2 SMNVEV (reference sequence).

The rearrangement joins TRBV2 to TRBJ2-7; D might be TRBD1 (5 bases). V was shortened by 4 bases and J by 5 bases, with 12 bases between the two germline ends. The CDR3 length is 13 residues. In germline, CDR1 is SNHLY, CDR2 FYNNEI. The CDR3 region is CASSVRVKDEQYF. DNA of the CDR3: TGTGCCAGCAGTGTCAGGGTTAAGGACGAGCAGTACTTC.

CDR3 in amino acids: CASSRAGTTGELFF. For the CDR3, the DNA is TGTGCCAGCAGCCGTGCGGGGACCACCGGGGAGCTGTTTTTT. The gene calls are TRBV6-1 and TRBJ2-2, with a possible D match to TRBD2 (6 bases). The CDR3 covers 14 residues. CDR1 and CDR2 (germline): MNHNS, SASEGT. V lost 6 bases and J 4 bases, leaving 12 bases between the germline ends.

The chain recombines TRBV20-1 with TRBJ2-7; unclear D gene. Matching the DNA end better, TRBJ2-5 makes the J call doubtful. This CDR3 has 11 residues. The germline gives CDR1 DFQATT, CDR2 SNEGSKA (reference sequence). This chain's CDR3 is CSAREWETQYF. The CDR3 DNA sequence: TGCAGTGCTAGAGAATGGGAGACCCAGTACTTC.